The 31 T cell receptor beta chains in this list originate from one sample, sequenced in a study of blood T cell repertoires in COVID-19. TCRdb's table, derived via immunoSEQ multiplex PCR, lists solely in-frame clones and lacks some. This sample has roughly 260,000 clones, with more than 85% found just once. Material for sequencing was peripheral blood. The receptors were sampled from a person aged 18 to 30 with COVID-19, enrolled during active disease.

The chain employs TRBV3-1 (or the pseudogene TRBV3-2) and TRBJ2-1, with TRBD2 matching 11 bases. J lost 5 bases, V lost 4 bases, and 19 bases had no gene match. The germline V gene encodes CDR1 LGHDT and CDR2 YNNKEL (reference sequence). The CDR3 is 20 residues long. CDR3 sequence: CASSPGQGRTSGSVDNEQFF. DNA for the CDR3: TGTGCCAGCAGCCCAGGACAGGGTAGAACTAGCGGGAGTGTGGACAATGAGCAGTTCTTC.

This clone is a singleton in its sample. V is TRBV5-4 and J is TRBJ1-2, with D maybe TRBD1 (6 bases). This CDR3 is 18 amino acids long. V gave up 0 bases and J gave up 5 bases, with 23 bases separating them. Germline-derived CDR1 and CDR2 are SGHNT and YYREEE (reference sequence). The CDR3 is CASSLARGTSSFVYGYTF. The CDR3 coding sequence is TGTGCCAGCAGCTTGGCGAGGGGGACAAGTTCGTTCGTTTATGGCTACACCTTC.

The V call is TRBV5-1, the J call TRBJ2-5; TRBD2 aligns across 8 bases. Trimming took 4 bases from V and 3 from J; bases not matched to a gene: 11. The germline CDR1 and CDR2 sequences are SGHRS and YFSETQ. CDR3 size: 16 residues. The CDR3 is CASSPGGSAGEETQYF. The CDR3 DNA is TGCGCCAGCAGCCCGGGCGGGTCAGCGGGGGAAGAGACCCAGTACTTC.

Here the CDR3 reads CASRSTPGLAGGPSTDTQYF. The CDR3 DNA reads TGCGCCAGCAGGTCGACCCCCGGACTAGCGGGAGGCCCTAGCACAGATACGCAGTATTTT. V gene TRBV4-1 combines with J gene TRBJ2-3; 14 bases agree with TRBD2. CDR3 size: 20 residues. Germline V gene data show CDR1 as MGHRA and CDR2 as YSYEKL. V gave up 6 bases and J gave up 0 bases; unmatched junction bases: 14.

V is TRBV9 and J is TRBJ2-1; tentative D call: TRBD2 (6 bases). The germline V and J ends were trimmed by 2 bases and 4 bases, with 13 bases remaining between them. Germline V lookup: CDR1 SGDLS, CDR2 YYNGEE. The CDR3 consists of 15 residues. CDR3 sequence reads: CASSVGGTDYNEQFF. DNA of the CDR3: TGTGCCAGCAGCGTGGGCGGGACCGATTACAATGAGCAGTTCTTC.

The CDR3 reads CATSDRGSIEEETQYF. For the CDR3, the DNA is TGTGCCACCAGTGATAGAGGGTCAATAGAGGAAGAGACCCAGTACTTC. The rearrangement uses TRBV24-1 and TRBJ2-5; tentatively, D is TRBD2 (5 bases). Germline CDR1 is KGHDR and CDR2 is SFDVKD. V lost 3 bases and J lost 3, with 16 bases in between. The CDR3 covers 16 residues.

This clone has just a few counts. This CDR3 is also generated by other DNA sequences in the sample. The V call is TRBV7-2, the J call TRBJ2-7; 10 positions match TRBD2. Trimming at V came to 1 base and at J to 6 bases, leaving 0 bases not matched to a gene. This CDR3 has 13 residues. In germline, CDR1 is SGHTA, CDR2 FQGNSA. CDR3 in DNA: TGTGCCAGCAGCTTAGAGCGGGAGGGCGAGCAGTACTTC. This encodes CASSLEREGEQYF.

The J gene is TRBJ2-3, the V gene TRBV5-1; tentative D call: TRBD2 (6 bases). V was clipped by 0 bases and J by 0 bases, with 11 bases between them. Per germline, CDR1 SGHRS and CDR2 YFSETQ. This CDR3 contains 16 residues. The CDR3 DNA follows: TGCGCCAGCAGCTTGGAGCGTAGCGGAAGCACAGATACGCAGTATTTT. Its translation is CASSLERSGSTDTQYF. Based on the CDR3 plus reference TRBV5-1 and TRBJ2-3, the full variable domain is KAGVTQTPRYLIKTRGQQVTLSCSPISGHRSVSWYQQTPGQGLQFLFEYFSETQRNKGNFPGRFSGRQFSNSRSEMNVSTLELGDSALYLCASSLERSGSTDTQYFGPGTRLTVL.

The chain carries TRBV28 and TRBJ1-1; D gene unclear. Germline values: CDR1 MDHEN, CDR2 SYDVKM. Trimming cost V 6 bases and J 0 bases, with 8 bases left between them. The CDR3 runs 13 residues. The CDR3 sequence is CASSATVNTEAFF. DNA of the CDR3: TGTGCCAGCAGCGCAACAGTGAACACTGAAGCTTTCTTT.

The V call is TRBV4-1, the J call TRBJ2-1, with TRBD1 as a possible D gene (6 bases). Germline CDR1 reads MGHRA; CDR2 reads YSYEKL. The ends were cut back, 3 bases at V and 5 bases at J, with 11 bases in the middle. The CDR3 consists of 14 residues. CDR3 loop: CASSHPGQNNEQFF. CDR3 coding DNA: TGCGCCAGCAGCCACCCTGGACAGAACAATGAGCAGTTCTTC.

In its sample, this clone was seen once. The genes are TRBV2 and TRBJ1-2; tentatively, D is TRBD1 (6 bases). V was clipped by 7 bases and J by 5 bases, with 11 bases between them. CDR1 is SNHLY, CDR2 FYNNEI, per germline. The CDR3 consists of 12 residues. DNA of the CDR3: TGTGCCAGCACCCAGGACAGTTATGGCTACACCTTC. Translation: CASTQDSYGYTF.

This CDR3 is CASSLPSGTASYNEQFF. CDR3 sequence (DNA): TGTGCCAGCAGCTTGCCTAGCGGAACCGCCTCCTACAATGAGCAGTTCTTC. This chain uses TRBV5-4 with TRBJ2-1; 7 nucleotides match TRBD2. The CDR3 spans 17 residues. The germline gives CDR1 SGHNT, CDR2 YYREEE (reference sequence). V lost 1 base, J lost 0 bases, and 7 bases stayed unmatched.

This chain uses TRBV11-2 with TRBJ2-1; 9 bases line up with TRBD2. Germline values: CDR1 SGHAT, CDR2 FQNNGV. V lost 5 bases to trimming and J lost 7 bases; unmatched junction nucleotides: 15. The CDR3 extends over 17 amino acids. Here the CDR3 DNA reads TGTGCCAGCAGCCAAATGCGGGGCGGGAGGGCCTGGAATGAGCAGTTCTTC. This gives the protein CASSQMRGGRAWNEQFF.

The V gene is TRBV11-3, the J gene TRBJ2-2, with 15 bases lining up with TRBD2. V lost 5 bases to trimming and J lost 5 bases; unmatched junction nucleotides: 6. The CDR3 contains 17 residues. Germline CDR1 SGHNT, CDR2 YENEEA. In DNA, the CDR3 is TGTGCCAGCAGCGTGGGACTAGCGGGAGGCGGGACCGGGGAGCTGTTTTTT. Encoded protein: CASSVGLAGGGTGELFF.

V is TRBV19 and J is TRBJ1-5; perhaps TRBD1 as D (6 bases). The CDR3 loop spans 13 amino acids. Deletions cut 7 bases from V and 4 bases from J, with 11 bases between. Germline CDR1 and CDR2: LNHDA and SQIVND (reference sequence). The CDR3 DNA reads as TGTGCCAGTATGGACAGTCGGAATCAGCCCCAGCATTTT. Translation: CASMDSRNQPQHF.

This clone was recorded only once. The chain employs TRBV3-1 (or the pseudogene TRBV3-2) and TRBJ2-1; the match to TRBD2 covers 11 bases. CDR3 length: 16 amino acids. J lost 8 bases, V lost 5 bases, and 11 bases had no gene match. Per germline, CDR1 LGHDT and CDR2 YNNKEL (reference sequence). In nucleotides, the CDR3 is TGTGCCAGCAGCGACCTTTTAGCGGGAGGGCCACATGAGCAGTTCTTC. This gives the protein CASSDLLAGGPHEQFF.

This clone appeared once. The gene calls are TRBV6-2 or TRBV6-3 and TRBJ2-2; unclear D gene. Germline values: CDR1 MNHEY, CDR2 SVGEGT. The CDR3 covers 14 residues. Trimming left V 5 bases short and J 3 bases short, with 10 bases between. For the CDR3, the DNA is TGTGCCAGCAGTACGGGTCTATACACCGGGGAGCTGTTTTTT. This codes for CASSTGLYTGELFF.

This chain connects TRBV11-2 to TRBJ2-1; 7 bases are a match to TRBD2. V shed 1 base and J 3 bases; nucleotides not matched to a gene: 6. Germline V lookup: CDR1 SGHAT, CDR2 FQNNGV. This CDR3 has 16 residues. CDR3 bases: TGTGCCAGCAGCTTAGGGGGGGTAGCGGGCTACAATGAGCAGTTCTTC. This translates into CASSLGGVAGYNEQFF. The whole variable domain, filled in from reference TRBV11-2 and TRBJ2-1, reads EAGVAQSPRYKIIEKRQSVAFWCNPISGHATLYWYQQILGQGPKLLIQFQNNGVVDDSQLPKDRFSAERLKGVDSTLKIQPAKLEDSAVYLCASSLGGVAGYNEQFFGPGTRLTVL.

The V call is TRBV24-1, the J call TRBJ1-3, with 7 bases that match TRBD1. The CDR3 runs 15 residues. Trimming cost V 3 bases and J 4 bases; bases outside gene matches: 5. CDR1 KGHDR and CDR2 SFDVKD come from the germline V gene. CDR3 sequence: CATSDPQGGGNTIYF. The CDR3 nucleotides read TGTGCCACCAGTGATCCTCAGGGGGGCGGAAACACCATATATTTT.

The chain combines TRBV9 with TRBJ2-1, with TRBD2 matching over 12 bases. Germline CDR1 SGDLS, CDR2 YYNGEE. With V trimmed by 0 bases and J by 7 bases, 11 bases remained unmatched. This CDR3 is 18 amino acids long. CDR3 amino acids: CASSVGALLAGGQNEQFF. The CDR3 coding sequence is TGTGCCAGCAGCGTAGGGGCACTACTAGCGGGAGGCCAGAATGAGCAGTTCTTC.

This chain uses TRBV28 with TRBJ1-5; TRBD1 matches at 7 bases. Germline CDR1 is MDHEN and CDR2 is SYDVKM. Unmatched junction bases numbered 10, after V lost 5 bases and J lost 6 bases. The CDR3 totals 15 residues. The CDR3 sequence is CASSPDRVIAQPQHF. The DNA for the CDR3 is TGTGCCAGCAGTCCAGACAGGGTAATTGCTCAGCCCCAGCATTTT.

This chain connects TRBV7-2 to TRBJ2-1; 11 bases are a match to TRBD2. This CDR3 is built from 15 residues. V gave up 1 base and J gave up 8 bases; unmatched junction bases: 4. The germline CDR1 and CDR2 sequences are SGHTA and FQGNSA. The CDR3 is CASSLGLAGSYEQFF. In nucleotides, the CDR3 is TGTGCCAGCAGCTTAGGACTAGCGGGAAGCTATGAGCAGTTCTTC.

The chain is built from TRBV13 and TRBJ2-4; TRBD1 matches 7 bases. This CDR3 region has 15 residues. CDR1 and CDR2 from the germline V gene are PRHDT and FYEKMQ (reference sequence). The V segment lost 5 bases and the J segment 0 bases; nucleotides outside the gene matches: 4. CDR3 sequence (DNA): TGTGCCAGCAGCCAGGGACAGTTAGCCAAAAACATTCAGTACTTC. It yields the protein CASSQGQLAKNIQYF.

The J gene is TRBJ2-3, the V gene TRBV7-8, with 7 bases matching TRBD2. The trim removed 2 bases at V and 1 base at J, leaving 9 bases unmatched. Germline lookup yields CDR1 SGHVS and CDR2 FQNEAQ. The CDR3 has 17 residues. The DNA for the CDR3 is TGTGCCAGCAGCTTATATTCGCGGGGGTCTGGCACAGATACGCAGTATTTT. Amino acids: CASSLYSRGSGTDTQYF.

The chain uses TRBV5-1 and TRBJ1-1; 9 bases fit TRBD1. J lost 8 bases, V lost 5 bases, and 4 bases had no gene match. This CDR3 is built from 12 residues. Germline CDR1 reads SGHRS; CDR2 reads YFSETQ. The CDR3 region has the DNA TGCGCCAGCAGACTGGGGACAGGGGAAGCTTTCTTT. Translating gives CASRLGTGEAFF.

This chain uses TRBV15 with TRBJ2-7, with TRBD2 matching 7 bases. The CDR3 contains 14 residues. Germline V CDR1 and CDR2: LNHNV, YYDKDF (reference sequence). J was trimmed by 0 bases and V by 5 bases; bases with no gene match: 4. The CDR3 bases are TGTGCCACCAGCCTTGGCGGGAGCTCCTACGAGCAGTACTTC. Its protein is CATSLGGSSYEQYF.

The CDR3, as DNA: TGTGCCAGTAGTATCGGAGGCGGGTACACAGATACGCAGTATTTT. Protein sequence: CASSIGGGYTDTQYF. The chain links TRBV19 to TRBJ2-3, with D perhaps matching TRBD2 (5 bases). Germline V gene data show CDR1 as LNHDA and CDR2 as SQIVND (reference sequence). The CDR3 consists of 15 residues. Trimming stripped 3 bases from V and 2 bases from J, with 12 bases between.

V is TRBV15 and J is TRBJ1-5; 8 bases agree with TRBD1. V shed 6 bases, J shed 6 bases, and the junction held 7 bases outside the gene matches. Per the germline V gene, CDR1 is LNHNV and CDR2 is YYDKDF (reference sequence). The CDR3 contains 14 residues. The CDR3 spells CATSSGQAGQPQHF. The CDR3 nucleotides read TGTGCCACCAGTTCGGGACAGGCGGGTCAGCCCCAGCATTTT.

The gene calls are TRBV7-2 and TRBJ2-1, with D perhaps TRBD2 (6 bases). Trimming shortened V by 5 bases and J by 6 bases, and 14 bases separated the two germline ends. Germline assignment: CDR1 SGHTA and CDR2 FQGNSA. The CDR3 consists of 14 residues. CDR3 in amino acids: CASSLGVAVNEQFF. CDR3 sequence (DNA): TGTGCCAGCAGCCTCGGGGTAGCGGTCAATGAGCAGTTCTTC.

This chain uses TRBV6-5 with TRBJ1-2; TRBD1 is a possible D gene (5 bases). This CDR3 is 13 amino acids long. Per germline, CDR1 MNHEY and CDR2 SVGAGI. Trimming shortened V by 0 bases and J by 8 bases, and 10 bases separated the two germline ends. The CDR3 loop is CASSYSPGRGYTF. DNA of the CDR3: TGTGCCAGCAGTTACTCCCCAGGGCGAGGCTACACCTTC.

In its sample, this clone was seen once. In nucleotides, the CDR3 is TGTGCCAGCAGCTTAAGGGCTAGCCCTCTTCACGAGCAGTACTTC. Protein: CASSLRASPLHEQYF. The chain combines TRBV7-3 with TRBJ2-7; D perhaps matches TRBD2 (5 bases). CDR1 and CDR2 from the germline V gene are SGHTA and FQGTGA. The CDR3 runs to 15 residues. V was cut by 1 base and J by 5 bases, with 15 bases left in between.